The T cell receptor (beta chain) under discussion was sequenced for a study of GPR56 and killer-like receptors on CD4 memory cells (dated by TCRdb to between 2018 and 2021). In the study overall: It was proposed in the study that human CD4+ memory T-cell differentiation and cytokine production potential are marked by progressive acquisition of KLRB1, KLRG1, GPR56 and then KLRF1. The healthy blood donors were described in the study as age-matched to the liver disease patients, whose median age was approximately 70 years. General findings and caveats noted by the study authors: Clonal frequency was low in the marker-negative population and increased progressively along the proposed pathway, with TCRbeta diversity decreasing accordingly. Clones dominating late populations 4 and 5 were also found in early populations 1 and 2, which the authors took as evidence for linear differentiation. Rather than full repertoires, the diversity and similarity analyses used only the 100 most expanded clones in each population. Overlap of TCR repertoires was especially pronounced between late populations 4 and 5, and partly extended to population 3.

Five KLR/GPR56-defined CD4+ populations were enriched by fluorescence-activated cell sorting before TCRbeta sequencing. To test a linear memory differentiation pathway, the researchers sequenced TCRbeta repertoires from five CD4+ T-cell subsets that were defined by expression of KLRB1, KLRG1, GPR56 and KLRF1. TCR-sequenced cells came from peripheral blood of healthy control individuals, reported as five donors in the TCRbeta analysis figure. Heparinized peripheral blood was collected, and every sample was processed within one hour of retrieval. To isolate peripheral blood mononuclear cells, blood was diluted 1:2 in PBS and put through Biocoll density gradient centrifugation at room temperature. Before flow sorting, freshly isolated PBMCs underwent magnetic sorting with anti-CD4 MicroBeads to enrich CD4+ T cells. A BD FACSAria II was used to sort CD4+ T cells, enriched from the PBMCs of healthy donors, according to marker expression. For surface staining, the researchers used Miltenyi Biotec antibodies: anti-KLRB1 clone 191B8, anti-KLRF1 clone 4A4.D10 and anti-KLRG1 clone REA261.

As concerns this clonotype: The specificity of this receptor is unknown.

This sample was sequenced with an Illumina HiSeq 2500. The recombined TCRbeta locus was amplified by a previously published PCR protocol to build sequencing libraries. The authors' analysis ran thus. Reads whose average quality score was below 30 were removed, and the reads that remained were processed with IMSEQ. Vbeta gene, Jbeta gene and CDR3 amino acid sequence were used to define clonotypes. Repertoire overlap between populations was quantified with the Morisita-Horn index computed on the top 100 expanded clones. Renyi diversity profiles, calculated on the top 100 expanded clones, were used to assess clonal diversity. TCRdb reprocessed the reads and lists each CDR3 protein sequence as a single entry, with no DNA. TCRdb, not the original authors, processed these V and J calls. The sample's clone listing holds around 2,000 distinct CDR3 sequences. Roughly 4.8% of the sample comes from the top ten.

Its CDR3 holds 14 amino acids, cysteine through phenylalanine. The DNA is unrecorded. The germline V gene supplies CDR1 SGHRS and CDR2 YFSETQ. Recombination linked TRBV5-1 to TRBJ2-7. The receptor's source is a human donor in good health. Material: memory CD4+ T cells from blood. CDR3 reads: CASSFAGDSYEQYF.